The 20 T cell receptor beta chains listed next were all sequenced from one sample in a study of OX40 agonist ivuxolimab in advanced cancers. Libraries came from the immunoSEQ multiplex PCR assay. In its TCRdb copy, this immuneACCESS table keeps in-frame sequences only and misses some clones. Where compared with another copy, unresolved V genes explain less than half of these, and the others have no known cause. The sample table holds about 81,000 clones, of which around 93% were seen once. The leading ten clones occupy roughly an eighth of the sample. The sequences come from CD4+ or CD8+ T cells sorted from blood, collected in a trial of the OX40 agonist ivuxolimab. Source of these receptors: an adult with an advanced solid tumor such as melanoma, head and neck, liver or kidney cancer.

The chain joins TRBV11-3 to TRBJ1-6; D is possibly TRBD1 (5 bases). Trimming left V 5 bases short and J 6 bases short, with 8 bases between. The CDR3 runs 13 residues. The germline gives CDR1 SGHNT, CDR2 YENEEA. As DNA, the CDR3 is TGTGCCAGCAGCGTCGACAGTAATTCACCCCTCCACTTT. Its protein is CASSVDSNSPLHF.

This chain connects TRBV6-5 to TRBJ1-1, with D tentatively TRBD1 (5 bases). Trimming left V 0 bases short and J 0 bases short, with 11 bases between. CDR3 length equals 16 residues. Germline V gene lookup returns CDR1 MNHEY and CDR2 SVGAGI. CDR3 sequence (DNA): TGTGCCAGCAGTTACTCCCCATTGGGGCTGAACACTGAAGCTTTCTTT. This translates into CASSYSPLGLNTEAFF.

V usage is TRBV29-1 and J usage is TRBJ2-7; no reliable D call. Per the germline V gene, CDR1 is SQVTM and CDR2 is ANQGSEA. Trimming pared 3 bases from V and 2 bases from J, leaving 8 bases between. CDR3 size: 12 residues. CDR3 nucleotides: TGCAGCGTTGAGGGCCTCGCCTACGAGCAGTACTTC. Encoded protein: CSVEGLAYEQYF.

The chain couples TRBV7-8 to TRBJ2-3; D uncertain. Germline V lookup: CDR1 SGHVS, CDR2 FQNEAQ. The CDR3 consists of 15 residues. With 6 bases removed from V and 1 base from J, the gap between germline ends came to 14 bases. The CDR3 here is CASSLAQRGTDTQYF. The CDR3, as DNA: TGTGCCAGCAGTCTTGCCCAGCGCGGCACAGATACGCAGTATTTT.

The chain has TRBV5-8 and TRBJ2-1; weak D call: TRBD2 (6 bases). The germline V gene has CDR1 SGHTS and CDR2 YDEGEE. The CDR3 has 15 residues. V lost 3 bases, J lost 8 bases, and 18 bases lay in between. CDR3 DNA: TGTGCCAGCAGCTCATCAGCTCTAGCGTGGCATGAGCAGTTCTTC. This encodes CASSSSALAWHEQFF.

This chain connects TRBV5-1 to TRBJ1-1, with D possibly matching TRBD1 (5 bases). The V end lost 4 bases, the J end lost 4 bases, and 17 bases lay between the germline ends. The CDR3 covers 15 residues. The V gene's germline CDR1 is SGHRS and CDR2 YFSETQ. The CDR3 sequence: CASSPGLGGGTEAFF. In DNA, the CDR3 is TGCGCCAGCAGCCCCGGACTGGGGGGTGGCACTGAAGCTTTCTTT.

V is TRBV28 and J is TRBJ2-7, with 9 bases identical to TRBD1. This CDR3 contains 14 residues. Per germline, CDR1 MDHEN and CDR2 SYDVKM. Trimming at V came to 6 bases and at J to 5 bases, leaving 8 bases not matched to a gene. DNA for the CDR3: TGTGCCAGCAGCATCGGACAGGGGTCCCACGAGCAGTACTTC. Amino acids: CASSIGQGSHEQYF.

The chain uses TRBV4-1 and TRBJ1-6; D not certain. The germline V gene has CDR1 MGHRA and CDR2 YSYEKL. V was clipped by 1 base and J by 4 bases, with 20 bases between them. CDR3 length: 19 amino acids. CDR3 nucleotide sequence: TGCGCCAGCAGCCAAGTGATAATGGCGGTCACGGGGTATAATTCACCCCTCCACTTT. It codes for CASSQVIMAVTGYNSPLHF.

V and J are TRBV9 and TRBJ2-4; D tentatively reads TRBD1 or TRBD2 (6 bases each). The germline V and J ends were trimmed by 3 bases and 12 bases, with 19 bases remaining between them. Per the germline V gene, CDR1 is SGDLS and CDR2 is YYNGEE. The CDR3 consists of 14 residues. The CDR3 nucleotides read TGTGCCAGCAGCGCAGGGGTTGGGGGGCCGACTCAGTACTTC. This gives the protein CASSAGVGGPTQYF.

CDR3 sequence reads: CASSSAGGYNTGELFF. The CDR3 DNA reads TGTGCCAGCAGTTCCGCGGGAGGGTATAACACCGGGGAGCTGTTTTTT. The V and J genes are TRBV27 and TRBJ2-2; 9 bases line up with TRBD2. From germline, CDR1 is MNHEY and CDR2 SMNVEV (reference sequence). The CDR3 sequence is 16 residues long. The junction had 5 bases not matched to a gene; V was cut back by 4 bases and J by 2 bases.

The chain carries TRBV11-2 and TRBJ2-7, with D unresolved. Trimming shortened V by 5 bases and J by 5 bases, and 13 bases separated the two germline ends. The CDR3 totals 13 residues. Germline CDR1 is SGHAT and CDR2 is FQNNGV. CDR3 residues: CASSPTSGHEQYF. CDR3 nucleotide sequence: TGTGCCAGCAGCCCCACCTCGGGCCACGAGCAGTACTTC.

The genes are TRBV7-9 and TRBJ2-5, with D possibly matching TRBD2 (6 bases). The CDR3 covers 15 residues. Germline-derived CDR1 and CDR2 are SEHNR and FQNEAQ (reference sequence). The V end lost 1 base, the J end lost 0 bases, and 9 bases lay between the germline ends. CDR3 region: CASSLVGRYQETQYF. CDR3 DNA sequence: TGTGCCAGCAGCTTAGTGGGGAGGTACCAAGAGACCCAGTACTTC.

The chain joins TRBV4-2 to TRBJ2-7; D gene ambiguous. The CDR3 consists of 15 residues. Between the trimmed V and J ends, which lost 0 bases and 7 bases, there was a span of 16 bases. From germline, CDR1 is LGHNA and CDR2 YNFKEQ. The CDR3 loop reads CASSQDPDGSLEQYF. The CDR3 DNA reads TGTGCCAGCAGCCAAGATCCCGACGGATCCTTGGAGCAGTACTTC.

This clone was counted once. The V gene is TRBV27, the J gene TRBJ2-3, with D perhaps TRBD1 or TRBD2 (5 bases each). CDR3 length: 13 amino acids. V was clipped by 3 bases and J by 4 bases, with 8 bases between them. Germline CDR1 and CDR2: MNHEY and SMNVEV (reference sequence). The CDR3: CASSLMGPDTQYF. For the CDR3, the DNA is TGTGCCAGCAGTTTGATGGGACCAGATACGCAGTATTTT.

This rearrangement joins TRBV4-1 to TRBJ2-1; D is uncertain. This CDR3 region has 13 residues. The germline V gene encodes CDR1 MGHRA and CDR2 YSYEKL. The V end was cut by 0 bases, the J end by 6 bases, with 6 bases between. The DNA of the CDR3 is TGCGCCAGCAGCCAAGAAAGTTTCAATGAGCAGTTCTTC. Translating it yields CASSQESFNEQFF.

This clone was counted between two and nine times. CDR3 coding DNA: TGCGCCAGCAGCCAAGGGACTAGCGGCTACGAGCAGTACTTC. This codes for CASSQGTSGYEQYF. The chain couples TRBV4-3 to TRBJ2-7; 10 nucleotides align to TRBD2. The CDR3 extends over 14 amino acids. Germline lookup yields CDR1 LGHNA and CDR2 YSLEER. The V and J ends lost 1 base and 3 bases, in that order; junction bases with no gene match: 0.

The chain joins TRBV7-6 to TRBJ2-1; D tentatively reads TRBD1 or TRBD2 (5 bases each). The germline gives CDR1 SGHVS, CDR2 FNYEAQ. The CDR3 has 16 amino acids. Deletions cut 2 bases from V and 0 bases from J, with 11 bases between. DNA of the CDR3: TGTGCCAGCAGCTTATGGGGGATTTCCTCCTACAATGAGCAGTTCTTC. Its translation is CASSLWGISSYNEQFF.

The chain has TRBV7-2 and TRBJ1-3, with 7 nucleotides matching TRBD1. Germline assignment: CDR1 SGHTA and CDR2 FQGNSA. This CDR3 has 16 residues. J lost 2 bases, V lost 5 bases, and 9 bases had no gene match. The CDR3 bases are TGTGCCAGCAGCCAACAGACAGGGATGACTGGAAACACCATATATTTT. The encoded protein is CASSQQTGMTGNTIYF.

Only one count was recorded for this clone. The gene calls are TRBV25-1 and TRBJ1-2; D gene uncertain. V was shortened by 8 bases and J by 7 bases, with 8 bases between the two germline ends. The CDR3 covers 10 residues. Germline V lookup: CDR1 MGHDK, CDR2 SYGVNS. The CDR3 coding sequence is TGTGCCAGCTATTCAATTGGCTACACCTTC. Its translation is CASYSIGYTF.

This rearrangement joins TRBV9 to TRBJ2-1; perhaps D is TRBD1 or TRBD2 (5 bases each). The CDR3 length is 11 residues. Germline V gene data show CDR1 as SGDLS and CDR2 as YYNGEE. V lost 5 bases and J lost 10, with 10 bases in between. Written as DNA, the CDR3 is TGTGCCAGCAGTGACGGGGCCGAGCAGTTCTTC. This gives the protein CASSDGAEQFF.